Sequencing of this T cell receptor (beta chain) was carried out in a study of blood T cell repertoires in COVID-19. Study summary: Samples representing acute and convalescent COVID-19 were sourced from the United States, Italy and Spain.

Trimming took off 3 bases at V and 3 bases at J, with 12 bases between the two ends. The CDR3 length is 13 residues. Germline-derived CDR1 and CDR2 are GTSNPN and SVGIG (reference sequence). Participants reported their clinical history, and cohort assignment relied on those reports. Each recovered donor of Cohort 3 presented with two negative PCRs, clearance, or symptom resolution. Original data processing: Amplification of reference gene primers was used by the study to estimate nucleated cell counts. The assay was immunoSEQ multiplex PCR, and TCRdb's table has in-frame clones only and misses some. V and J calls and clone size are as listed in that table; D and trimming were resolved from the DNA. The sample has approximately 440,000 clones, roughly 91% seen once. This clone was detected only once.

The V gene is TRBV30, the J gene TRBJ2-7; D uncertain. Material for sequencing was PBMCs or T cells enriched from blood (not recorded which). This TCR was recovered from a man aged 18 to 29 who had recovered from COVID-19. The CDR3 bases are TGTGCCTGGAGCATTCTCTCCTACTACGAGCAGTACTTC. Its protein is CAWSILSYYEQYF.